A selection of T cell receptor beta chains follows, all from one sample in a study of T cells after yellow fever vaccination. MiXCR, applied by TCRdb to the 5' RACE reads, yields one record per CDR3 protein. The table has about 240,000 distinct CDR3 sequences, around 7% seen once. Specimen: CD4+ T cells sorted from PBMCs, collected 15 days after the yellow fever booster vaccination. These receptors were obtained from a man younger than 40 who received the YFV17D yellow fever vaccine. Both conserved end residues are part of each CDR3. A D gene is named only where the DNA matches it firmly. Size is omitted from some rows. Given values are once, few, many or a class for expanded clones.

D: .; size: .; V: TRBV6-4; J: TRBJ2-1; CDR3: CASSVQESSYNEQFF; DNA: TGTGCCAGCAGTGTACAAGAGAGCTCCTACAATGAGCAGTTCTTC
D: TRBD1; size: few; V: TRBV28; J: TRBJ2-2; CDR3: CASSFRGQGFTGELFF; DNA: TGTGCCAGCAGTTTCCGAGGACAGGGATTTACCGGGGAGCTGTTTTTT
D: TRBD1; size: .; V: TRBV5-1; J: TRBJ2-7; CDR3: CASSPDRGEQYF; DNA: TGCGCCAGCAGCCCCGACAGGGGGGAGCAGTACTTC
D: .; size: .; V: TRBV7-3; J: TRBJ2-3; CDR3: CASSLRTLREDTQYF; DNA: TGTGCCAGCAGCTTACGTACTTTAAGGGAGGATACGCAGTATTTT
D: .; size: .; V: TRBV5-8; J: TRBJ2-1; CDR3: CASSLGLSLGEADEQFF; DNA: TGTGCCAGCAGCTTGGGACTGAGCCTAGGAGAAGCTGATGAGCAGTTCTTC
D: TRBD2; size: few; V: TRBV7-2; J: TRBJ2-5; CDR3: CASSFRLAGGPGTQYF; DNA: TGTGCCAGCAGCTTCAGACTAGCGGGAGGGCCTGGGACCCAGTACTTC
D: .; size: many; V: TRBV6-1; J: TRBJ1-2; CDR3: CASRETGRNYGYTF; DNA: TGTGCCAGCAGAGAGACAGGCCGCAACTATGGCTACACCTTC
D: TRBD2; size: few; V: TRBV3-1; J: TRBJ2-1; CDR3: CASSRQGLAGDEQFF; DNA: TGTGCCAGCAGCCGCCAGGGACTAGCGGGCGATGAGCAGTTCTTC
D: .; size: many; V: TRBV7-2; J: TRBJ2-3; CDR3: CASRTFYGGPSTDTQYF; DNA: TGTGCCAGCAGGACCTTCTACGGCGGGCCAAGCACAGATACGCAGTATTTT
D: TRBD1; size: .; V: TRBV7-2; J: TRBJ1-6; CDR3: CASSPLGTGFSPLHF; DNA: TGTGCCAGCAGCCCACTTGGGACAGGGTTTTCACCCCTCCACTTT
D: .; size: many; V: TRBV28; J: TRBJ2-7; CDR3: CASSPLGGGKDEQYF; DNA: TGTGCCAGCAGTCCGCTAGGAGGGGGAAAGGACGAGCAGTACTTC
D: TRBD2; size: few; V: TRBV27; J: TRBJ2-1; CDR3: CASSLAGGPRGEQFF; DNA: TGTGCCAGCAGTTTAGCGGGAGGGCCCCGGGGAGAGCAGTTCTTC
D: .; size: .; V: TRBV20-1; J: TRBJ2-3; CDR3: CSAGPQRRTDTQYF; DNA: TGCAGTGCTGGCCCCCAGCGGCGCACAGATACGCAGTATTTT
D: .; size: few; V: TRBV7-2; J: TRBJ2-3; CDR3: CASRRQAGLSSTDTQYF; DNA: TGTGCCAGCCGAAGACAGGCCGGCCTTTCAAGCACAGATACGCAGTATTTT
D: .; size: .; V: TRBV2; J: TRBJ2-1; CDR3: CASQGNTGNEQFF; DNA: TGTGCCAGCCAAGGCAATACGGGCAATGAGCAGTTCTTC
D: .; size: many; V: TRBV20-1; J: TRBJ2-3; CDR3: CSASGQDTQYF; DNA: TGCAGTGCTAGCGGGCAAGATACGCAGTATTTT
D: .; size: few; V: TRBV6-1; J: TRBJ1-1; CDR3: CASSEKWPNGAEAFF; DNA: TGTGCCAGCAGTGAAAAGTGGCCAAATGGGGCTGAAGCTTTCTTT
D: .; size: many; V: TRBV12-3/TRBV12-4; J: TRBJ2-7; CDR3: CASRPHTSLVPYEQYF; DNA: TGTGCCAGCAGACCCCACACCTCGCTAGTCCCCTACGAGCAGTACTTC
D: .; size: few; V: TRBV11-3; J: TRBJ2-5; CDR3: CASSYRFQETQYF; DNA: TGTGCCAGCAGCTACAGGTTCCAAGAGACCCAGTACTTC
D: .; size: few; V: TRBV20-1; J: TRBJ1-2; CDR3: CSARPNYGYTF; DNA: TGCAGTGCTAGACCTAACTATGGCTACACCTTC
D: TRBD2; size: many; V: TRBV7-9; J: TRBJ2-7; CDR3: CASSLLTSGRPYEQYF; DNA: TGTGCCAGCAGCTTATTAACTAGCGGGAGACCGTACGAGCAGTACTTC
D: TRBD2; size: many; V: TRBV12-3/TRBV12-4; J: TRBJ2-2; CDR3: CASSTPPSGVKELFF; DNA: TGTGCCAGCAGTACCCCCCCTAGCGGGGTCAAGGAGCTGTTTTTT
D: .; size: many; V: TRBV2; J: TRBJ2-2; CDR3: CASSEGHANTGELFF; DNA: TGTGCCAGCAGTGAGGGACACGCGAACACCGGGGAGCTGTTTTTT
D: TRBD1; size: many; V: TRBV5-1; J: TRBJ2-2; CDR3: CASSPQGAKIGELFF; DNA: TGCGCCAGCAGCCCTCAGGGGGCGAAGATCGGGGAGCTGTTTTTT
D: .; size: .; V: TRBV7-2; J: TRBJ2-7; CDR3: CASSLARLAYEQYF; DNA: TGTGCCAGCAGCTTAGCCCGGTTGGCCTACGAGCAGTACTTC
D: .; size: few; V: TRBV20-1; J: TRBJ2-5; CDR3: CSASLDIQETQYF; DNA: TGCAGTGCTAGTTTGGACATCCAAGAGACCCAGTACTTC
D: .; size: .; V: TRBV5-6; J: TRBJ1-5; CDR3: CASSLGQVNQPQHF; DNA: TGTGCCAGCAGCTTGGGACAGGTCAATCAGCCCCAGCATTTT
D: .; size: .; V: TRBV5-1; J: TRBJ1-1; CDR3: CASSLGQRMNTEAFF; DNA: TGCGCCAGTAGCCTAGGACAGCGTATGAACACTGAAGCTTTCTTT
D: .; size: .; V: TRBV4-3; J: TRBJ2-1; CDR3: CASSQELFGRGLNEQFF; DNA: TGCGCCAGCAGCCAAGAGCTGTTCGGGAGAGGTCTGAATGAGCAGTTCTTC
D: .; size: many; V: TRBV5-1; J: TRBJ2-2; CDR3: CASSIRDPNTGELFF; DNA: TGCGCCAGCAGCATACGGGACCCAAACACCGGGGAGCTGTTTTTT
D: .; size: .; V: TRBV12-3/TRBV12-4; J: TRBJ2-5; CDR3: CASSFSGIDETQYF; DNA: TGTGCCAGCAGTTTTTCGGGAATTGACGAGACCCAGTACTTC
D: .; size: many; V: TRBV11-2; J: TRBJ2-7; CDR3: CASSLPNNVFRRGDEQYF; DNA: TGTGCCAGCAGCCTCCCCAACAACGTATTCAGGCGCGGAGACGAGCAGTACTTC
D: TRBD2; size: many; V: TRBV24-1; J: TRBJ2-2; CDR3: CATSTSGSDTGELFF; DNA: TGTGCCACCAGTACTAGCGGGAGTGACACCGGGGAGCTGTTTTTT